This T cell receptor (beta chain) is drawn from a study of blood T cell repertoires in COVID-19. The repertoire was sequenced with immunoSEQ multiplex PCR; TCRdb's copy has only in-frame clones and lacks some. The repertoire holds approximately 200,000 clones, approximately 85% seen once, with under 9.5% in the top ten. The CDR3 contains 11 residues. Germline CDR1 is SGHNT and CDR2 is YENEEA. V was pared by 8 bases and J by 4 bases, with 6 bases between. The material sequenced was PBMCs or T cells enriched from blood (not recorded which). The receptor was derived from a woman in her twenties or thirties who had recovered from COVID-19. V usage is TRBV11-3 and J usage is TRBJ1-3; no firm D call. CDR3 coding DNA: TGTGCCAGCCCTTTCGGAAACACCATATATTTT. Protein sequence: CASPFGNTIYF.